The T cell receptor (beta chain) described here comes from a study of T cell repertoires in cytomegalovirus infection (dated by TCRdb to the late 2010s). Looking at the study overall: Because public TCR beta signatures pointed to carriage of CMV infection together with the matching HLA type, the HLA type of each donor mattered for the analysis.

Points the paper makes about the study in general: Carriers of CMV infection plus the relevant HLA type were discriminated by the cumulative frequency of public TCR beta family members in the study cohort and in an independent approximately 400-donor cohort. In the ex vivo response, HLA-C-restricted CMV-specific TCR beta clonotypes were dominant, and in two of eight donors the single most frequent clonotype came from this HLA-C-restricted group.

This clonotype was recorded at least ten times. Which antigen it targets is not known. Base qualities are not at hand, and no much larger clone is one base apart. The reads were generated on an Illumina HiSeq 1500. TCRdb applied fastp at Q25 and MiXCR to the public reads, then kept only in-frame beta chains. Each CDR3 protein appears once, grouped with its most common genes and DNA. The sample records a few hundred thousand distinct CDR3 sequences, more than 8% of which are singletons. The ten largest clonotypes hold 3.5% to 4.5% of the sample. CDR1 and CDR2 were assigned from the germline V gene (reference sequence) as SGHAT and FQDESV. The CDR3, from cysteine to phenylalanine, totals 16 residues. The kept DNA is CDR3 alone, 48 bases in frame from the first base. The junction shows trimming of 4 bases on V and 11 bases on J, plus 21 bases between the germline ends.

The receptor was isolated from a human donor in good health (CMV status not recorded). Some clones in this sample may be carry-over from other donors' samples. The chain is made from TRBV11-1 and TRBJ1-6; the D gene is perhaps TRBD1, from 6 matching bases. The sequenced sample was PBMCs. The CDR3 protein is CASSSHRDPLLAPLHF. Here is the DNA: TGTGCCAGCAGCTCGCACAGGGACCCCCTATTGGCACCCCTCCACTTT. The CDR3, completed at both ends by the reference TRBV11-1 and TRBJ1-6 genes, gives the full variable domain EAEVAQSPRYKITEKSQAVAFWCDPISGHATLYWYRQILGQGPELLVQFQDESVVDDSQLPKDRFSAERLKGVDSTLKIQPAELGDSAMYLCASSSHRDPLLAPLHFGNGTRLTVT.